Listed here is a single T cell receptor beta chain. The antigen is not known. The CDR3 runs 12 residues. Trimming removed 4 bases at V and 4 bases at J, with 7 bases between. Per the germline V gene, CDR1 is SNHLY and CDR2 is FYNNEI. Clones were read by immunoSEQ multiplex PCR, and TCRdb kept only the in-frame ones, dropping some. The repertoire has roughly 140,000 clones, around nine tenths of them found once; the top ten carry roughly 5.5%. The data originate from a study of T cell responses to AZD1222 COVID-19 vaccine. About the study: Doses given second, at about 4 or about 12 weeks, were pooled. Broader study findings: Compared with day 0, the breadth and depth of the Spike-specific TCR repertoire rose significantly after two doses of AZD1222.

The chain has TRBV2 and TRBJ1-1; D uncertain. This specimen consisted of peripheral blood, obtained on day 0 of AZD1222 vaccination. The receptor was derived from an adult in good health. The CDR3 loop reads CASSGPGTEAFF. The CDR3 DNA reads TGTGCCAGCAGTGGACCGGGCACTGAAGCTTTCTTT.